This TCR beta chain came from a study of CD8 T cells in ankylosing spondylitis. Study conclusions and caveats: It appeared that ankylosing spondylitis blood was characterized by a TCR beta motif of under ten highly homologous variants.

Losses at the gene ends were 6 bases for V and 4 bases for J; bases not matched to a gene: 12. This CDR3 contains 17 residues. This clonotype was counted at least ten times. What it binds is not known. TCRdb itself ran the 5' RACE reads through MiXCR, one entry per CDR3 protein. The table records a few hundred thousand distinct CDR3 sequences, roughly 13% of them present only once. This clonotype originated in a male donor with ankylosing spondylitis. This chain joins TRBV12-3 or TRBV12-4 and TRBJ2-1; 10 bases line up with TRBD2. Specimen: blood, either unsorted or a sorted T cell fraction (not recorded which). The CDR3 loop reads CASSSRFGTSDYNEQFF. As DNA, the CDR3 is TGTGCCAGCAGCTCTCGGTTCGGGACTAGCGATTACAATGAGCAGTTCTTC.